The clone carrying this TCR beta chain has only a few counts. The antigen remains undetermined. TCRdb fed the 5' RACE reads into MiXCR, producing one record per CDR3 protein. The sample yields 95,000 to 120,000 distinct CDR3 sequences, around 20% seen once. The record originates from a study of human T cells and chemical hapten exposure. Whole-study context: Small discrepancies in pooled library volume mainly accounted for the varying TCR yields per sample.

Germline lookup yields CDR1 MDHEN and CDR2 SYDVKM. This CDR3 region has 15 residues. V was clipped by 0 bases and J by 1 base, with 9 bases between them. Total RNA extraction was carried out from unfractionated whole blood. The study, taken as a whole, reports: TCRs above 1 in 1000 frequency did not change with DPC sensitization.

This chain connects TRBV28 to TRBJ1-1; possible D gene TRBD1, 5 bases. This clonotype was obtained from a human donor in good health. The CDR3 sequence is CASSLWGTGNTEAFF. CDR3 coding DNA: TGTGCCAGCAGTTTATGGGGGACGGGGAACACTGAAGCTTTCTTT.